The 26 T cell receptor beta chains below come from one sample, sequenced in a study of shared clonotypes between healthy human individuals. Clones were read by immunoSEQ multiplex PCR, and TCRdb kept only the in-frame ones, dropping some. The table has about 1 million clones, 70% to 80% seen once. The sample comprised memory CD4+ T cells from PBMCs. Subset noted: CD45RA-negative fraction. Receptors were obtained from a man between 18 and 35 years old in good health. Some clones in this sample may be carry-over from other donors' samples.

V and J are TRBV18 and TRBJ1-1; TRBD1 matches at 7 bases. Germline loops: CDR1 KGHSH, CDR2 LQKENI. The CDR3 has 15 amino acids. The V segment lost 5 bases and the J segment 1 base; nucleotides outside the gene matches: 7. CDR3 DNA: TGTGCCAGCTCAATCAAGAGGGGGCAGAACACTGAAGCTTTCTTT. It encodes CASSIKRGQNTEAFF.

The rearrangement links TRBV15 to TRBJ2-7; TRBD1 matches 7 bases. The CDR3 runs to 13 residues. Germline lookup yields CDR1 LNHNV and CDR2 YYDKDF (reference sequence). The J segment lost 6 bases and the V segment lost 4 bases, leaving 6 bases of the junction unmatched. The CDR3 DNA reads as TGTGCCACCAGCACCCGACAGGGAAGCGAGCAGTACTTC. Amino acids: CATSTRQGSEQYF.

At least ten counts were recorded for this clone. The chain combines TRBV5-1 with TRBJ2-4, with TRBD2 identical over 8 bases. Germline CDR1 reads SGHRS; CDR2 reads YFSETQ. The CDR3 runs 16 residues. Trimming cost V 5 bases and J 2 bases; bases outside gene matches: 9. This chain's CDR3 is CASRGERERTKNIQYF. The CDR3, as DNA: TGCGCCAGCAGGGGCGAGCGGGAGAGGACCAAAAACATTCAGTACTTC.

The J gene is TRBJ2-7, the V gene TRBV9, with D perhaps matching TRBD1 or TRBD2 (5 bases each). The germline V gene encodes CDR1 SGDLS and CDR2 YYNGEE. V shed 4 bases and J shed 0 bases, with 14 bases lying between them. CDR3 length: 15 residues. CDR3 in DNA: TGTGCCAGCAGCCCGGGGACCAGGAGCTCCTACGAGCAGTACTTC. As protein: CASSPGTRSSYEQYF.

V is TRBV29-1 and J is TRBJ2-7, with D possibly being TRBD2 (5 bases). Germline-derived CDR1 and CDR2 are SQVTM and ANQGSEA. With 5 bases removed from V and 0 bases from J, the gap between germline ends came to 14 bases. The CDR3 consists of 14 residues. The CDR3 DNA follows: TGCAGCGTTCGCTTAGCGCCGAGCTCCTACGAGCAGTACTTC. Its translation: CSVRLAPSSYEQYF.

This clone was observed a few times. Since a much larger clone is just one base distant, this may be a read error. V is TRBV7-8 and J is TRBJ2-7; D unresolved. With 1 base removed from V and 3 bases from J, the gap between germline ends came to 4 bases. There are 12 residues in the CDR3. Germline V lookup: CDR1 SGHVS, CDR2 FQNEAQ. The CDR3 DNA reads TGTGCCAGCAGCTTAGGGTTCTACGAGCAGTACTTC. Translation: CASSLGFYEQYF.

J is TRBJ1-4 and V is TRBV4-3; no clear D. This CDR3 comprises 15 residues. Germline V gene sequence: CDR1 LGHNA, CDR2 YSLEER. With 4 bases removed from V and 7 bases from J, the gap between germline ends came to 16 bases. CDR3 sequence (DNA): TGCGCCAGCAGCCCCTTAGACCCCCGGGGTGAAAAACTGTTTTTT. It translates to CASSPLDPRGEKLFF.

The chain carries TRBV28 and TRBJ2-7; 7 nucleotides agree with TRBD2. Germline CDR1 MDHEN, CDR2 SYDVKM. Trimming cost V 8 bases and J 2 bases; bases outside gene matches: 6. This CDR3 has 13 residues. For the CDR3, the DNA is TGTGCCAGCCTCGCGGGAGCCCCCTACGAGCAGTACTTC. This sequence encodes CASLAGAPYEQYF.

A note on this clone: Other DNA sequences in the sample encode the same CDR3. The chain employs TRBV30 and TRBJ2-5; D gene unclear. The germline gives CDR1 GTSNPN, CDR2 SVGIG (reference sequence). Trimming removed 5 bases from V and 4 bases from J, with 8 bases in between. The CDR3 runs 11 residues. The CDR3 region has the DNA TGTGCCTGGTCCCCCAGAGAGACCCAGTACTTC. Translating it yields CAWSPRETQYF.

The table lists this clone with a few counts. The V and J genes are TRBV9 and TRBJ2-2; D is unclear. Germline V gene data show CDR1 as SGDLS and CDR2 as YYNGEE. Trimming pared 2 bases from V and 8 bases from J, leaving 7 bases between. This CDR3 comprises 12 residues. Here the CDR3 reads CASSVDMGELFF. The CDR3 DNA follows: TGTGCCAGCAGCGTCGATATGGGGGAGCTGTTTTTT.

This clone was observed a few times. The rearrangement links TRBV30 to TRBJ1-1; perhaps TRBD1 as D (5 bases). The V gene lost 4 bases and the J gene lost 0 bases, with 15 bases spanning the gap. CDR3 length: 15 amino acids. The germline CDR1 and CDR2 sequences are GTSNPN and SVGIG (reference sequence). The CDR3 spells CAWMRPDRMNTEAFF. CDR3 in DNA: TGTGCCTGGATGAGGCCCGACAGAATGAACACTGAAGCTTTCTTT.

The V call is TRBV25-1, the J call TRBJ1-4; 7 bases agree with TRBD1. Per the germline V gene, CDR1 is MGHDK and CDR2 is SYGVNS. V was pared by 4 bases and J by 8 bases, with 16 bases of the junction left unmatched. CDR3 size: 17 residues. This CDR3 is CASSAYTEQGSSEKLFF. The CDR3 nucleotides read TGTGCCAGCAGTGCCTATACGGAACAGGGGAGTAGCGAAAAACTGTTTTTT.

The count of this clone is one. The chain carries TRBV5-1 and TRBJ1-4; D may be TRBD1 (6 bases). Germline loops: CDR1 SGHRS, CDR2 YFSETQ. The ends were cut back, 3 bases at V and 1 base at J, with 10 bases in the middle. The CDR3 consists of 15 residues. CDR3 in amino acids: CASSSTRGTNEKLFF. Here the CDR3 DNA reads TGCGCCAGCAGCTCTACCAGGGGAACTAATGAAAAACTGTTTTTT.

This rearrangement joins TRBV7-8 to TRBJ2-4; a possible D gene is TRBD2 (6 bases). Germline V gene data show CDR1 as SGHVS and CDR2 as FQNEAQ. V lost 6 bases, J lost 11 bases, and 20 bases lay in between. The CDR3 is 14 residues long. Written as DNA, the CDR3 is TGTGCCAGCAGTCCCGGGGCCGGGGGTGAGCTTCAGTACTTC. Its protein is CASSPGAGGELQYF.

The DNA for the CDR3 is TGTGCCAGCAGTTTAGTTGGGACTAGACGGTTCTACAATGAGCAGTTCTTC. Amino acid sequence: CASSLVGTRRFYNEQFF. This chain joins TRBV27 and TRBJ2-1, with 8 bases matching TRBD2. The CDR3 extends over 17 amino acids. Germline CDR1 and CDR2: MNHEY and SMNVEV (reference sequence). The junction had 9 bases not matched to a gene; V was cut back by 2 bases and J by 3 bases.

The V and J genes are TRBV10-1 and TRBJ1-5; TRBD1 is a possible D gene (6 bases). This CDR3 region has 14 residues. Germline V gene sequence: CDR1 WNHNN, CDR2 SYGVQD (reference sequence). V was clipped by 6 bases and J by 3 bases, with 12 bases between them. The CDR3 nucleotides are TGCGCCAGCAGGTGGACAGAAGTCAATCAGCCCCAGCATTTT. Protein: CASRWTEVNQPQHF.

The chain recombines TRBV2 with TRBJ2-7; perhaps TRBD1 as D (6 bases). Germline V gene data show CDR1 as SNHLY and CDR2 as FYNNEI. V lost 4 bases to trimming and J lost 3 bases, with 10 bases between them. The CDR3 runs 13 residues. CDR3: CASSGPGVYEQYF. CDR3 coding DNA: TGTGCCAGCAGTGGGCCAGGGGTCTACGAGCAGTACTTC.

CDR3 nucleotides: TGTGCCAGCAGCTCTAGAACGGGACAGGGTGCCCACTATGGCTACACCTTC. Its translation: CASSSRTGQGAHYGYTF. The chain couples TRBV27 to TRBJ1-2; 9 nucleotides match TRBD1. The CDR3 consists of 17 residues. The V segment lost 6 bases and the J segment 3 bases; nucleotides outside the gene matches: 14. Per the germline V gene, CDR1 is MNHEY and CDR2 is SMNVEV (reference sequence).

CDR3 loop: CASRGRNEQYF. CDR3 DNA: TGTGCCAGCAGAGGGCGGAACGAGCAGTACTTC. V is TRBV7-9 and J is TRBJ2-7; D not certain. Trimming cost V 6 bases and J 5 bases, with 8 bases left between them. Germline assignment: CDR1 SEHNR and CDR2 FQNEAQ (reference sequence). The length of the CDR3 is 11 residues.

The chain couples TRBV2 to TRBJ1-1; the match to TRBD1 covers 8 bases. The junction had 5 bases not matched to a gene; V was cut back by 5 bases and J by 9 bases. The germline V gene encodes CDR1 SNHLY and CDR2 FYNNEI. The CDR3 is 12 residues long. The CDR3 bases are TGTGCCAGCAGTCCGAGACAGGGGAAAGCTTTCTTT. Encoded protein: CASSPRQGKAFF.

The chain carries TRBV18 and TRBJ2-3; 7 nucleotides align to TRBD2. CDR3 length equals 15 residues. Germline CDR1 KGHSH, CDR2 LQKENI. Unmatched junction bases numbered 6, after V lost 6 bases and J lost 0 bases. This CDR3 is CASSPAGASTDTQYF. The CDR3 DNA is TGTGCCAGCTCTCCCGCGGGAGCCAGCACAGATACGCAGTATTTT.

The V and J genes are TRBV29-1 and TRBJ2-5, with D possibly being TRBD1 or TRBD2 (6 bases each). The V end lost 6 bases, the J end lost 4 bases, and 24 bases lay between the germline ends. This CDR3 has 16 amino acids. Germline V lookup: CDR1 SQVTM, CDR2 ANQGSEA. CDR3 amino acids: CSVGGWGRGSPETQYF. In DNA form, the CDR3 reads TGCAGCGTGGGGGGTTGGGGCAGGGGAAGCCCAGAGACCCAGTACTTC.

The chain links TRBV6-5 to TRBJ1-5; weak D call: TRBD1 (5 bases). The germline CDR1 and CDR2 sequences are MNHEY and SVGAGI. V shed 6 bases and J shed 5 bases, with 14 bases lying between them. This CDR3 contains 14 residues. CDR3 coding DNA: TGTGCCAGCAGCCGGAAGGGGCTGGATCAGCCCCAGCATTTT. It specifies CASSRKGLDQPQHF.

The V and J genes are TRBV7-6 and TRBJ2-5, with D unclear. Trimming removed 1 base from V and 2 bases from J, with 2 bases in between. The CDR3 runs 12 residues. CDR1 is SGHVS and CDR2 is FNYEAQ in the germline V gene. The chain's CDR3 is CASSLEQETQYF. CDR3 in DNA: TGTGCCAGCAGCTTAGAACAAGAGACCCAGTACTTC. The whole variable domain, filled in from reference TRBV7-6 and TRBJ2-5, reads GAGVSQSPRYKVTKRGQDVALRCDPISGHVSLYWYRQALGQGPEFLTYFNYEAQQDKSGLPNDRFSAERPEGSISTLTIQRTEQRDSAMYRCASSLEQETQYFGPGTRLLVL.

This rearrangement joins TRBV19 to TRBJ2-3, with 10 bases fitting TRBD2. CDR3 length: 14 residues. Germline V CDR1 and CDR2: LNHDA, SQIVND (reference sequence). Trimming took 5 bases from V and 6 from J; bases not matched to a gene: 5. Here the CDR3 DNA reads TGTGCCAGTAGTCAAGGGACTAGCGAGGATACGCAGTATTTT. Its translation: CASSQGTSEDTQYF.

This clone was counted a few times. The chain employs TRBV5-1 and TRBJ1-2; unclear D gene. V lost 4 bases and J 1 base, leaving 14 bases between the germline ends. In germline, CDR1 is SGHRS, CDR2 YFSETQ. The CDR3 contains 15 residues. The CDR3 nucleotides are TGCGCCAGCAGCGATCCAGGTCCGGGTAACTATGGCTACACCTTC. Its translation is CASSDPGPGNYGYTF.